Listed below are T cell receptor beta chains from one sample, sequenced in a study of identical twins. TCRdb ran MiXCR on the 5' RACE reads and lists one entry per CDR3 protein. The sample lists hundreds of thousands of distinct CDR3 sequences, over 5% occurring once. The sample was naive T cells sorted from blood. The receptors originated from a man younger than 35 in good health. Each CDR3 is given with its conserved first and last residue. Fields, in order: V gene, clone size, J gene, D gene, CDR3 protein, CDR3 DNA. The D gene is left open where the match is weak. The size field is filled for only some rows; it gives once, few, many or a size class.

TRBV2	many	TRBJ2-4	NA	CASSAGRTMGNIQYF	TGTGCCAGCAGTGCCGGGCGGACGATGGGAAACATTCAGTACTTC
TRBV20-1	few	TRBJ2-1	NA	CSARAPQGNEQFF	TGCAGTGCTAGGGCCCCTCAGGGCAATGAGCAGTTCTTC
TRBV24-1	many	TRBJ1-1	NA	CATSDSRQEPLGTEAFF	TGTGCCACCAGTGATTCTAGACAGGAGCCCTTGGGGACTGAAGCTTTCTTT
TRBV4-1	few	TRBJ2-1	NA	CASSPDVREQFF	TGCGCCAGCAGCCCAGACGTGAGGGAGCAGTTCTTC
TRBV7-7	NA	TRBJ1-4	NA	CASSPKNTEKLFF	TGTGCCAGCAGCCCCAAAAATACTGAAAAACTGTTTTTT
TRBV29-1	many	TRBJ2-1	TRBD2	CSVEGLGTRQYNEQFF	TGCAGCGTTGAAGGTCTGGGGACTAGACAGTACAATGAGCAGTTCTTC
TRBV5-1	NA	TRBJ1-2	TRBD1	CASSRTGGLSTF	TGCGCCAGCAGCAGGACAGGGGGCTTATCCACCTTC
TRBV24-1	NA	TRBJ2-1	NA	CATSDSGRRDNEQFF	TGTGCCACCAGTGATTCGGGGAGGAGAGACAATGAGCAGTTCTTC
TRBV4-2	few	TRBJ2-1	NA	CASSQEPSGSSYNEQFF	TGTGCCAGCAGCCAAGAGCCATCAGGGTCCTCCTACAATGAGCAGTTCTTC
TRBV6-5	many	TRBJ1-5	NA	CASSWHLNQPQHF	TGTGCCAGCAGTTGGCATCTCAATCAGCCCCAGCATTTT
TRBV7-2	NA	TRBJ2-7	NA	CASSRLLAAGEQYF	TGTGCCAGCAGCCGCCTACTAGCAGCAGGCGAGCAGTACTTC
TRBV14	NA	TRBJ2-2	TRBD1	CASSIDRGATGELFF	TGTGCCAGCAGCATTGACAGGGGCGCCACCGGGGAGCTGTTTTTT
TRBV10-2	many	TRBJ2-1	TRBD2	CGSGRMGNEQFF	TGCGGAAGCGGGAGGATGGGGAATGAGCAGTTCTTC
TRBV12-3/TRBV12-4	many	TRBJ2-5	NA	CASSLAGQEETQYF	TGTGCCAGCAGTTTAGCGGGACAAGAAGAGACCCAGTACTTC
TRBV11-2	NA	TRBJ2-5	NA	CASSLDSIQVTQETQYF	TGTGCCAGCAGCTTAGATTCTATCCAGGTGACCCAAGAGACCCAGTACTTC
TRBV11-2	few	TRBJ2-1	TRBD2	CASSLDFGGRPYNEQFF	TGTGCCAGCAGCTTAGATTTTGGCGGGAGGCCCTACAATGAGCAGTTCTTC
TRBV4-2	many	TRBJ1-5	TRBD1	CASRATGTGNNQPQHF	TGTGCCAGCAGGGCGACCGGGACAGGAAATAATCAGCCCCAGCATTTT
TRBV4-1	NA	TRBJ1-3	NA	CASSHPMGNTIYF	TGCGCCAGCAGCCATCCCATGGGAAACACCATATATTTT
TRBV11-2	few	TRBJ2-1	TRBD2	CASSLRTSGMYSAYNEQFF	TGTGCCAGCAGCCTCCGGACTAGCGGGATGTACAGCGCCTACAATGAGCAGTTCTTC
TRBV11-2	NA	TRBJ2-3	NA	CASTPYAGRNTDTQYF	TGTGCCAGCACTCCGTACGCGGGACGAAACACAGATACGCAGTATTTT
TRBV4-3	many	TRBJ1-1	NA	CASSQSQGRAQAFF	TGCGCCAGCAGCCAGTCTCAAGGGAGGGCGCAAGCTTTCTTT
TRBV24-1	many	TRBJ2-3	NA	CATSDLRGAFTDTQYF	TGTGCCACCAGTGATTTGAGGGGGGCGTTTACAGATACGCAGTATTTT
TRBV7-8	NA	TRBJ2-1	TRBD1	CASSLGVPGQRHNEQFF	TGTGCCAGCAGCTTAGGGGTCCCGGGACAGCGACACAATGAGCAGTTCTTC
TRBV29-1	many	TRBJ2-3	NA	CSVDPGTDTQYF	TGCAGCGTTGACCCGGGGACAGATACGCAGTATTTT
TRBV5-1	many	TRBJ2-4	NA	CASSLGPRDIPGNHQYF	TGCGCCAGCAGCTTGGGCCCCCGGGACATCCCCGGCAACCATCAGTACTTC
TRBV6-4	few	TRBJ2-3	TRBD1	CASSEGRGRKDTQYF	TGTGCCAGCAGTGAGGGCAGGGGGCGCAAAGATACGCAGTATTTT
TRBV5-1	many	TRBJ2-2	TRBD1	CASQGAGELFF	TGCGCCAGCCAGGGGGCCGGGGAGCTGTTTTTT
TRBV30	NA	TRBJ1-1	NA	CAWFFPTEAFF	TGTGCCTGGTTTTTCCCCACTGAAGCTTTCTTT
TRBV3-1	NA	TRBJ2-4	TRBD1	CASSRSDRRLAKNIQYF	TGTGCCAGCAGCCGATCGGACAGGCGACTAGCCAAAAACATTCAGTACTTC
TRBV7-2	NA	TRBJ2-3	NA	CASRNMKDTQYF	TGTGCCAGCAGGAATATGAAAGATACGCAGTATTTT
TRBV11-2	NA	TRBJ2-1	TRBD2	CASTWTSGSFDEQFF	TGTGCCAGCACCTGGACTAGCGGGAGTTTTGATGAGCAGTTCTTC
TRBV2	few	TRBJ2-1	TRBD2	CASRRGGERSSYNEQFF	TGTGCCAGCAGGAGGGGAGGGGAGCGGAGCTCCTACAATGAGCAGTTCTTC